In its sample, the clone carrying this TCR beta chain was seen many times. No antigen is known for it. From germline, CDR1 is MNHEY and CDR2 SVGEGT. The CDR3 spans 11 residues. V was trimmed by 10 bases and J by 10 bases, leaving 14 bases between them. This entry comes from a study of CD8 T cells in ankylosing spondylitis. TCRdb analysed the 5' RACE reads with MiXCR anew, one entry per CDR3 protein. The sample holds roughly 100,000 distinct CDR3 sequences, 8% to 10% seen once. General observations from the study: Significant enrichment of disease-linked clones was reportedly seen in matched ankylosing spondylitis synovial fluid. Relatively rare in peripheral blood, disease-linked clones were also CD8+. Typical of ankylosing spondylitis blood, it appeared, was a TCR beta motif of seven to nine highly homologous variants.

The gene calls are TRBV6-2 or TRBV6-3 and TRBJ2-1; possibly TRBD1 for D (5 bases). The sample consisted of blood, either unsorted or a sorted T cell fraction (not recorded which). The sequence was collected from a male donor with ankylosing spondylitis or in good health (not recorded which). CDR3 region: CATSGSVEQFF. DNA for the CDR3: TGTGCCACCTCAGGGTCGGTAGAGCAGTTCTTC.